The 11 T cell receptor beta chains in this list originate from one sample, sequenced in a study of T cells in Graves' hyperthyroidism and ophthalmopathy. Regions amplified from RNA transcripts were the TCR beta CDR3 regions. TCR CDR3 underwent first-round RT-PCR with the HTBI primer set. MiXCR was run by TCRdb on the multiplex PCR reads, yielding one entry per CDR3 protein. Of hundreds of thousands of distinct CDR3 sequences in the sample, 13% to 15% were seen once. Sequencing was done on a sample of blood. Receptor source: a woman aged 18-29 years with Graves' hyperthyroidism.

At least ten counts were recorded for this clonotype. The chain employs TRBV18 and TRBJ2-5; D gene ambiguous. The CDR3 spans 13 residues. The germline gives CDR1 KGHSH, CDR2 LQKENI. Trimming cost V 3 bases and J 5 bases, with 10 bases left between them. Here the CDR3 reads CASSPLQLETQYF. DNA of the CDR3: TGTGCCAGCTCACCCCTCCAGTTGGAGACCCAGTACTTC.

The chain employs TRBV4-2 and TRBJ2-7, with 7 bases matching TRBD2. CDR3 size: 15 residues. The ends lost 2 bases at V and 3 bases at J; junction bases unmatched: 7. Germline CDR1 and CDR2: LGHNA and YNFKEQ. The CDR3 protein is CASSQQPGGYYEQYF. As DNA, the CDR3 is TGTGCCAGCAGCCAACAACCCGGGGGGTACTACGAGCAGTACTTC.

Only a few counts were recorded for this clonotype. The CDR3 sequence: CAWSVRTSGSTNTGELFF. In DNA, the CDR3 is TGTGCCTGGAGTGTTAGGACTAGCGGGAGTACGAACACCGGGGAGCTGTTTTTT. J is TRBJ2-2 and V is TRBV30; 13 bases map to TRBD2. Germline V gene sequence: CDR1 GTSNPN, CDR2 SVGIG (reference sequence). Trimming took 0 bases from V and 0 from J; bases not matched to a gene: 4. CDR3 length: 18 residues.

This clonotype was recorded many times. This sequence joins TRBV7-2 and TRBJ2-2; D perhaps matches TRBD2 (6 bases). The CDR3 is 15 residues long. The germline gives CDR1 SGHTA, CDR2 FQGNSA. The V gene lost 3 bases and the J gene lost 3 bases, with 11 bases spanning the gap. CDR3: CASSFWRDYTGELFF. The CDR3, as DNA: TGTGCCAGCAGCTTTTGGCGGGACTACACCGGGGAGCTGTTTTTT.

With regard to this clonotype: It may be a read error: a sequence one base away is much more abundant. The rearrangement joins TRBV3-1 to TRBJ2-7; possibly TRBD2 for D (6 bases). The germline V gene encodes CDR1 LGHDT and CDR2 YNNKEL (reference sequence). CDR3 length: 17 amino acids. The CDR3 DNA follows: TGTGCCAGCGGCCAAGTAGGCGGGACTGGCGGTTTTTCCGAGCAGTACTTC. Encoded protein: CASGQVGGTGGFSEQYF.

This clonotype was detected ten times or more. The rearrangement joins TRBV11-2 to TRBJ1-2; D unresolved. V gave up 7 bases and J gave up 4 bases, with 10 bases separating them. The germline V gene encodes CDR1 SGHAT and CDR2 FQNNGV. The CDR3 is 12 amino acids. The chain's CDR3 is CASKDLSYGYTF. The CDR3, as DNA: TGTGCCAGCAAAGACCTTTCCTATGGCTACACCTTC.

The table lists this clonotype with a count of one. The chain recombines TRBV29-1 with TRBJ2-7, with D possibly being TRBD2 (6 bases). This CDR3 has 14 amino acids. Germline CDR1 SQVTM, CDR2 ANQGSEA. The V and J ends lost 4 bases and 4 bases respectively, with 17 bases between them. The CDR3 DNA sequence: TGCAGCGTTGGTTCGGGACTCCAGGGTTACGAGCAGTACTTC. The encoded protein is CSVGSGLQGYEQYF.

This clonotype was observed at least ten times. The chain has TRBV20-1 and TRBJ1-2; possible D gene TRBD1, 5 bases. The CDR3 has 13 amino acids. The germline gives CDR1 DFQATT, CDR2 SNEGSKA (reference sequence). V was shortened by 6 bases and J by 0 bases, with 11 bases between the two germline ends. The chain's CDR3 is CSARQFSNYGYTF. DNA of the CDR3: TGCAGTGCCAGACAGTTTTCTAACTATGGCTACACCTTC.

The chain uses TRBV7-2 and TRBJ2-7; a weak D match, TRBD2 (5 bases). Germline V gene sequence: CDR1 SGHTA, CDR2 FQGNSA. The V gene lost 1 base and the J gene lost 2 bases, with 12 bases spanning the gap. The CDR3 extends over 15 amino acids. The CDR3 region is CASSLDPSPTYEQYF. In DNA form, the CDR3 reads TGTGCCAGCAGCTTAGACCCTAGCCCAACCTACGAGCAGTACTTC. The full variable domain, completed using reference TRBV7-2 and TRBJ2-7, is GAGVSQSPSNKVTEKGKDVELRCDPISGHTALYWYRQSLGQGLEFLIYFQGNSAPDKSGLPSDRFSAERTGGSVSTLTIQRTQQEDSAVYLCASSLDPSPTYEQYFGPGTRLTVT.

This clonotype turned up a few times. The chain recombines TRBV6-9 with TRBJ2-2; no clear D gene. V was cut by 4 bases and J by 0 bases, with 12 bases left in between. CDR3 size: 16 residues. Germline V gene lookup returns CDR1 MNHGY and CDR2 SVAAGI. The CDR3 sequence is CASSSEPRSNTGELFF. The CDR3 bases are TGTGCCAGCAGTTCCGAACCGAGATCGAACACCGGGGAGCTGTTTTTT.

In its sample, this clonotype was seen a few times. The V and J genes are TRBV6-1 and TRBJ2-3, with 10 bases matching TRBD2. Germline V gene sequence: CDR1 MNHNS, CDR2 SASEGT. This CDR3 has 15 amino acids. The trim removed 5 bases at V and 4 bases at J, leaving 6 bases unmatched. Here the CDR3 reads CASSSLAGRPDTQYF. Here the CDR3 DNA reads TGTGCCAGCAGTTCACTAGCGGGACGACCAGATACGCAGTATTTT.